This TCR beta chain was identified in a study of T cells in localized non-small cell lung cancer. Turning to this clone: Its antigen is still unknown.

The length of the CDR3 is 17 residues. Germline CDR1 is LNHDA and CDR2 is SQIVND (reference sequence). The V segment lost 5 bases and the J segment 0 bases; nucleotides outside the gene matches: 11. Sequencing used immunoSEQ multiplex PCR; TCRdb keeps in-frame clones, though not all of them. Of tens of thousands of clones in the sample, around 79% were seen once. Whole-study findings and limits: Of the tissues analyzed, uninvolved adjacent lung showed maximal T cell clonality, greater than tumor.

The chain combines TRBV19 with TRBJ1-2; 8 nucleotides line up with TRBD1. This sequence originates from a woman aged 40-69 years with stage II squamous cell lung carcinoma. The sample consisted of PBMCs, taken before any cancer treatment. The CDR3, as DNA: TGTGCCAGTAGTCCGACAGGGGCCTCCCCGCCTAACTATGGCTACACCTTC. Translated: CASSPTGASPPNYGYTF.